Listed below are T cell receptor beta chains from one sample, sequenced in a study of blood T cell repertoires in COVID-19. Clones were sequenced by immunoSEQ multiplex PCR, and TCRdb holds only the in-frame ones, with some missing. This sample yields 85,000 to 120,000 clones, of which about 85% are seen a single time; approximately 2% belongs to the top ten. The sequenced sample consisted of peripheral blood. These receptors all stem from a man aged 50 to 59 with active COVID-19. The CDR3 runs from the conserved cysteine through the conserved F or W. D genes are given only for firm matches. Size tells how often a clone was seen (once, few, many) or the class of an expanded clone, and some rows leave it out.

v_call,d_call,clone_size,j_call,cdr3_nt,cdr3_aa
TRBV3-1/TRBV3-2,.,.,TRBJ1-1,TGTGCCAGCAGCGCCAGGGAACCAAACACTGAAGCTTTCTTT,CASSAREPNTEAFF
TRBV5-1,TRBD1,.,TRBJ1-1,TGCGCCAGCAGCGACGGGACAGGGTATGCTGAAGCTTTCTTT,CASSDGTGYAEAFF
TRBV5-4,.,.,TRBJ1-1,TGTGCCAGCACCCCCGGGGGGCGAGATCGGAACACTGAAGCTTTCTTT,CASTPGGRDRNTEAFF
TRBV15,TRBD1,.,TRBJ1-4,TGTGCCACCAGCAGAGATCCAGCAGGGGGCGGTGAAAAACTGTTTTTT,CATSRDPAGGGEKLFF
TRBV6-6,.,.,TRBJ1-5,TGTGCCAGCAGTTACGGGGGGGGGCCCCAGCATTTT,CASSYGGGPQHF
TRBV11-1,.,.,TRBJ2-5,TGTGCCAGCAGCTTAGACGAGGGGACCCAGTACTTC,CASSLDEGTQYF
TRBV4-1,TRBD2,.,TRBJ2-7,TGCGCCAGCAGCGCTCCGGGGGGACTCTACGAGCAGTACTTC,CASSAPGGLYEQYF
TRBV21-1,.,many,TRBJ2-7,TGTGCCAGCAGCAAAGCGCGGGGGACAGGCTACGAGCAGTACTTC,CASSKARGTGYEQYF
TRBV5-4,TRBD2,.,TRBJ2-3,TGTGCCAGCAGCACCCCCTCGCGGGGGGCGGGCGGGGATACGCAGTATTTT,CASSTPSRGAGGDTQYF
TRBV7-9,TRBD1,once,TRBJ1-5,TGTGCCAGCAGCTATTGGGTGGGAGACAGGGCTCGTCAGCCCCAGCATTTT,CASSYWVGDRARQPQHF
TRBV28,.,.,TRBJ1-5,TGTGCCAGCAGTTTCCGCGGGGGGAAGGGCAATCAGCCCCAGCATTTT,CASSFRGGKGNQPQHF
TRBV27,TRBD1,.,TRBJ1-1,TGTGCCAGCAGCGGGACAGCGCTGGGCACTGAAGCTTTCTTT,CASSGTALGTEAFF
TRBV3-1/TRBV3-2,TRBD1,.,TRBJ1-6,TGTGCCAGCAGCCCGGGACAGGCGTTTTATTCACCCCTCCACTTT,CASSPGQAFYSPLHF
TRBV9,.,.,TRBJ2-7,TGTGCCAGCAGCTGGGGGGACAGCCAATTTAACGAGCAGTACTTC,CASSWGDSQFNEQYF
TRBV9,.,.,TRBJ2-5,TGTGCCAGCAGCGTAGGTACTAGTGGGGAGACCCAGTACTTC,CASSVGTSGETQYF
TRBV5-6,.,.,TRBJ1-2,TGTGCCAGCAGCTCCCTAACGGCAGGGAACTATGGCTACACCTTC,CASSSLTAGNYGYTF
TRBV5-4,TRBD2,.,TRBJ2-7,TGTGCCAGCAGCTTGGGGCTGCAGCGGGGGGTCGAGCAGTACTTC,CASSLGLQRGVEQYF
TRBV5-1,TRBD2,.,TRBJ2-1,TGCGCCAGCAGCCCGGGCGGGACTATGGAACCTGAGCAGTTCTTC,CASSPGGTMEPEQFF
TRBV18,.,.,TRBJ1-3,TGTGCCAGCTCACCGGACAGTTCCTCTGGAAACACCATATATTTT,CASSPDSSSGNTIYF
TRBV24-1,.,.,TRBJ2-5,TGTGCCACCAGTGTATTGGGCGGGATCTACCAAGAGACCCAGTACTTC,CATSVLGGIYQETQYF
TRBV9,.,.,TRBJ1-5,TGTGCCAGCAGCGTGGCGGCCACGGGCAATCAGCCCCAGCATTTT,CASSVAATGNQPQHF
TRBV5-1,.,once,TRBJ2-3,TGCGCCAGCAGCTTGAGAGGGGGAGATACGCAGTATTTT,CASSLRGGDTQYF
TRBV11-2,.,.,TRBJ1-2,TGTGCCAGCAGTACATACTATGGCTACACCTTC,CASSTYYGYTF
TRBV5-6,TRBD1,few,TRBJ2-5,TGTGCCAGCAGCCGGACAGGGGTAGAGACCCAGTACTTC,CASSRTGVETQYF
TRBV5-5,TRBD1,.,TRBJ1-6,TGTGCCAGCAGCGCGGGACAGGGAAACGCCCTCCACTTT,CASSAGQGNALHF
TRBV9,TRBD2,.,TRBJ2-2,TGTGCCAGCAGCATCGGACTAGCGAAGAACACCGGGGAGCTGTTTTTT,CASSIGLAKNTGELFF
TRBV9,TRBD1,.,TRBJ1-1,TGTGCCAGCAGCGTGGCACAGGGGGCAGCTGAAGCTTTCTTT,CASSVAQGAAEAFF
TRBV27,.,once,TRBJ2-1,TGTGCCAGCAGCACTACCGGGACAATAAATCCCGGTGAGCAGTTCTTC,CASSTTGTINPGEQFF
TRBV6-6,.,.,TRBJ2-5,TGTGCCAGCAGTTACGGCGGTGAAGAGACCCAGTACTTC,CASSYGGEETQYF
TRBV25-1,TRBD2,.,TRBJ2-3,TGTGCCAGCAGTGTAGCGGGGGCCACAGATACGCAGTATTTT,CASSVAGATDTQYF
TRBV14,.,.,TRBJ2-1,TGTGCCAGCAGCCAAGAACATACCTACAATGAGCAGTTCTTC,CASSQEHTYNEQFF
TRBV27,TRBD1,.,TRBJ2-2,TGTGCCAGCAAAAAAAGGACAGGGGAATACACCGGGGAGCTGTTTTTT,CASKKRTGEYTGELFF
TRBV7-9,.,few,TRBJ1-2,TGTGCCAGCAGGGGGGCTGAGGGGCCCTATGGCTACACCTTC,CASRGAEGPYGYTF
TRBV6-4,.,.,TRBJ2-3,TGTGCCAGCAGTGACTCGACAAAAGGGGTAACAGATACGCAGTATTTT,CASSDSTKGVTDTQYF
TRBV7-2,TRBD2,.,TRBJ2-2,TGTGCCAGCAGCTTAGTTATGGGACTAGTAGTCGGGGAGCTGTTTTTT,CASSLVMGLVVGELFF
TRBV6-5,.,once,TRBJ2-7,TGTGCCAGCAGCCCGGGGGGCAGGGCGTTTGAGCAGTACTTC,CASSPGGRAFEQYF
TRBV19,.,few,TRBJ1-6,TGTGCCAGTAAAGCCCTGGACAGCTCACCCCTCCACTTT,CASKALDSSPLHF
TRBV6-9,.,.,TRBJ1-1,TGTGCGTCCCGAGGGACTGAAGCTTTCTTT,CASRGTEAFF
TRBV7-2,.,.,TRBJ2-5,TGTGCCAGCAGCCCCCATGGGGGCCACACCCGGGAGACCCAGTACTTC,CASSPHGGHTRETQYF
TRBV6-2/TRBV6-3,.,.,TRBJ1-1,TGTGCCAGCAGTTATTCCCTAAACAGGGAGGGAGCTTTCTTT,CASSYSLNREGAFF
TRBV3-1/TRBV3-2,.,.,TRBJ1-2,TGTGCCAGCAGCCAAGACCCGGGGGGGGGCTACACCTTC,CASSQDPGGGYTF
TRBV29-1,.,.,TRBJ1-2,TGCAGCGCCTCCGCGAGGGTCTATGGCTACACCTTC,CSASARVYGYTF
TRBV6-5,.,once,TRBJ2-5,TGTGCCAGCAGTTACTCGACGGGGGTGGAGACCCAGTACTTC,CASSYSTGVETQYF
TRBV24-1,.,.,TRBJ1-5,TGTGCCACCAGGGAGGGGGGGCTGAGCAATCAGCCCCAGCATTTT,CATREGGLSNQPQHF
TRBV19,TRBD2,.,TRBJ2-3,TGTGCCAGTAGTAGGGGACTAGCGGTACTCACAGATACGCAGTATTTT,CASSRGLAVLTDTQYF
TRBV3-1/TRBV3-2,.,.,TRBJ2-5,TGTGCCAGCAGCCTCGAGCGACGAGAGACCCAGTACTTC,CASSLERRETQYF
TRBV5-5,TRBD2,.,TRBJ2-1,TGTGCCAGCAGCTCCGTAGCGGGGGGGGATGAGCAGTTCTTC,CASSSVAGGDEQFF
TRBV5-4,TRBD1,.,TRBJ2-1,TGTGCCAGCAGCTTGGACGGACAGGGAAAGTTCTTC,CASSLDGQGKFF
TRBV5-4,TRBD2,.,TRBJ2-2,TGTGCCAGCCATGGGACTAGTGGTCCCGGGGAGCTGTTTTTT,CASHGTSGPGELFF
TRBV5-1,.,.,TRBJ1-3,TGCGCCAGCAGCTTGGCGGGTTATGGAAACACCATATATTTT,CASSLAGYGNTIYF
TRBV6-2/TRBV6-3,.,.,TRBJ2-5,TGTGCCAGCAGTTACGAGGTGGATCTTGAGACCCAGTACTTC,CASSYEVDLETQYF
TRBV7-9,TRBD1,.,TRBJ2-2,TGTGCCAGCAGCACCTCGACAGGGGGAACCGGGGAGCTGTTTTTT,CASSTSTGGTGELFF
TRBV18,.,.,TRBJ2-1,TGTGCCAGCTCACCACGGCGACATGACAATGAGCAGTTCTTC,CASSPRRHDNEQFF
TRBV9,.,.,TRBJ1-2,TGTGCCAGCAGCGTAGGGCGAGAGGGAGGCTACACCTTC,CASSVGREGGYTF